The sequence of this TCR beta chain was determined in a study of memory CD4+ T cells and cytomegalovirus serostatus. Study-level background: Of the healthy Belgian adults, several were CMV seropositive and 20 to 30 seronegative. Study-wide results and limits: About two fifths of the roughly 160 known CMV-associated TCRbeta sequences appeared in CD4+ memory.

Trimming removed 8 bases from V and 7 bases from J, with 11 bases in between. The CDR3 is made up of 12 amino acids. CDR1 and CDR2 (germline): MNHEY, SVGAGI. This clone was detected a few times. Antigen: not known. Using immunoSEQ multiplex PCR, the repertoire was profiled, and TCRdb retains in-frame clones only, with some absent. Of approximately 47,000 clones listed, roughly 78% are singletons. The sort gate was single viable CD3+CD4+CD8-CD45RO+ cells for memory CD4+ T cells. After thawing, CD4+ T cells were positively selected. The sequenced sample consisted of memory CD4+ T cells from blood. The receptor was derived from an adult in good health and CMV-seronegative. The chain recombines TRBV6-5 with TRBJ2-2; weak D call: TRBD1 (6 bases). CDR3 bases: TGTGCCAGCGGCAGGGGTTTCGGGGAGCTGTTTTTT. The encoded protein is CASGRGFGELFF.